These T cell receptor beta chains were read from a single sample in a study of blood T cell repertoires in COVID-19. Some clones are missing from TCRdb's copy, which holds only in-frame ones; the method was immunoSEQ multiplex PCR. The sample lists approximately 36,000 clones, 85% occurring once. The sample consisted of peripheral blood. These receptors were taken from a man aged 45-60 years with active COVID-19. Each CDR3 is given with its conserved first and last residue. The D gene is left open where the match is weak. Clone size is not always given. Where it is, it says once, few, many or a class for expanded clones.

cdr3_length	j_call	v_call	d_call	clone_size	cdr3_nt	cdr3_aa
14	TRBJ1-2	TRBV6-5	.	.	TGTGCCAGCAGTTACTCAGGCCAGGGGAACGGCTACACCTTC	CASSYSGQGNGYTF
13	TRBJ1-6	TRBV9	.	.	TGTGCCAGCAGCGGAGAGATAAATTCACCCCTCCACTTT	CASSGEINSPLHF
16	TRBJ2-5	TRBV5-4	TRBD2	once	TGTGCCAGCAGCTTGAACCCTAGCGGGGGGCAAGAGACCCAGTACTTC	CASSLNPSGGQETQYF
15	TRBJ2-2	TRBV21-1	.	.	TGTGCCAGCAGCAAGACCGGACACTGCACCGGGGAGCTGTTTTTT	CASSKTGHCTGELFF
15	TRBJ1-2	TRBV6-4	TRBD1	.	TGTGCCAGCAGTCCTACCGGACAGGGTAACTATGGCTACACCTTC	CASSPTGQGNYGYTF
15	TRBJ2-5	TRBV19	TRBD2	few	TGTGCCAGTGGACTAGCGGGGGGACGGCAAGAGACCCAGTACTTC	CASGLAGGRQETQYF
15	TRBJ1-5	TRBV3-1/TRBV3-2	TRBD1	.	TGTGCCAGCAGCCGCTCACAGGGGGCAAGTCAGCCCCAGCATTTT	CASSRSQGASQPQHF
14	TRBJ2-3	TRBV29-1	TRBD1	once	TGCAGCGTTGATGGGGGACAGGGCACAGATACGCAGTATTTT	CSVDGGQGTDTQYF
16	TRBJ2-3	TRBV29-1	TRBD2	few	TGCAGCGTTGTTCGACGGACTAGCGGGGGGGCAGATACGCAGTATTTT	CSVVRRTSGGADTQYF
17	TRBJ2-5	TRBV5-8	TRBD2	.	TGTGCCAGCAGCTTGTGGGGACTAGCGGGGGGCCAAGAGACCCAGTACTTC	CASSLWGLAGGQETQYF
15	TRBJ2-3	TRBV28	.	.	TGTGCCAGCAGCCTGAGCCAATCTAGCACAGATACGCAGTATTTT	CASSLSQSSTDTQYF
15	TRBJ2-3	TRBV7-6	TRBD1	.	TGTGCCAGCACCGGGACAGGGTTTTCCACAGATACGCAGTATTTT	CASTGTGFSTDTQYF
13	TRBJ1-5	TRBV2	TRBD1	few	TGTGCCAGCAGTATGACAGGGGATCAGCCCCAGCATTTT	CASSMTGDQPQHF
14	TRBJ1-5	TRBV6-1	.	once	TGTGCCAGCAGTGAAGTGGGGGGGCGTCAGCCCCAGCATTTT	CASSEVGGRQPQHF
15	TRBJ2-5	TRBV28	TRBD2	.	TGTGCCAGCAGGGTAGCGGGGGTGGTGAGAGAGACCCAGTACTTC	CASRVAGVVRETQYF
14	TRBJ1-2	TRBV7-9	.	.	TGTGCCACCAGCCGGGCGGGCGAGGGCTATGGCTACACCTTC	CATSRAGEGYGYTF
13	TRBJ1-6	TRBV5-1	.	.	TGCGCCAGCCGGGGGTCGGAAAATTCACCCCTCCACTTT	CASRGSENSPLHF
13	TRBJ1-3	TRBV7-8	.	.	TGTGCCGGGGGGGGTAACTCTGGAAACACCATATATTTT	CAGGGNSGNTIYF
15	TRBJ1-4	TRBV9	.	.	TGTGCCAGCAGCGTAGCGGGAGAAAATAATGAAAAACTGTTTTTT	CASSVAGENNEKLFF
17	TRBJ2-7	TRBV10-3	TRBD2	.	TGTGCCATCAGTGGTTGGACTAGCGGGGGGGCGGCCTACGAGCAGTACTTC	CAISGWTSGGAAYEQYF
13	TRBJ2-7	TRBV5-1	TRBD1	.	TGCGCCAGCAGCGGGGGGACAGGGGGAGAGCAGTACTTC	CASSGGTGGEQYF
12	TRBJ1-4	TRBV5-1	.	.	TGCGCCAGCAGGAGGGGGAATGAAAAACTGTTTTTT	CASRRGNEKLFF
14	TRBJ2-3	TRBV4-1	TRBD1	once	TGCGCCAGCAGCCAACAGGGGGCTCTAGATACGCAGTATTTT	CASSQQGALDTQYF
11	TRBJ2-1	TRBV28	.	.	TGTGCCAGCAGTCCCGGGTCTGAGCAGTTCTTC	CASSPGSEQFF
12	TRBJ2-7	TRBV12-3/TRBV12-4	TRBD1	.	TGTGCCAGCAGTCTCACAGGGGGCTCTCAGTACTTC	CASSLTGGSQYF
16	TRBJ1-3	TRBV18	.	.	TGTGCCAGCTCACCACGTTCCCCAGACTCTGGAAACACCATATATTTT	CASSPRSPDSGNTIYF
16	TRBJ2-2	TRBV27	TRBD1	once	TGTGCCAGCAGTTCCGGACAGGGTCGTTACACCGGGGAGCTGTTTTTT	CASSSGQGRYTGELFF
14	TRBJ2-7	TRBV3-1/TRBV3-2	.	few	TGTGCCAGCAGCCGGACTGGAAGCTCCTACGAGCAGTACTTC	CASSRTGSSYEQYF
17	TRBJ1-6	TRBV7-9	TRBD1	.	TGTGCCAGCAGCTCCCTAGACAGGGGTTCCTATAATTCACCCCTCCACTTT	CASSSLDRGSYNSPLHF
17	TRBJ2-5	TRBV10-2	TRBD2	.	TGCGCCAGCAGTGAGGGGGCTAGCGGGGGCCGCCGGGAGACCCAGTACTTC	CASSEGASGGRRETQYF
19	TRBJ1-3	TRBV4-3	TRBD1	.	TGCGCCAGCAGCCCCCAGTTCCGGGACAGCTCTCCCCTTGGAAACACCATATATTTT	CASSPQFRDSSPLGNTIYF
18	TRBJ2-5	TRBV3-1/TRBV3-2	.	.	TGTGCCAGCAGCCAAGGGGCATTTGGAGCAGGGGCGCAAGAGACCCAGTACTTC	CASSQGAFGAGAQETQYF
14	TRBJ2-7	TRBV19	TRBD1	once	TGTGCCAGTAGTATTGCCGGGACAGGGGTCGAGCAGTACTTC	CASSIAGTGVEQYF
13	TRBJ1-2	TRBV27	.	.	TGTGCCAGCATCCTAGGGGGGGCCTATGGCTACACCTTC	CASILGGAYGYTF
11	TRBJ2-1	TRBV10-3	TRBD1	.	TGTGCCATCAGTTACGGACAGGACCAGTTCTTC	CAISYGQDQFF
16	TRBJ1-6	TRBV29-1	.	.	TGCAGCGTTGTCTTGGGAGGGGCCGGTAATAATTCACCCCTCCACTTT	CSVVLGGAGNNSPLHF
13	TRBJ1-1	TRBV2	TRBD1	.	TGTGCCAGCAGTCAACAGGGGTGGACTGAAGCTTTCTTT	CASSQQGWTEAFF
16	TRBJ1-4	TRBV19	TRBD1	.	TGTGCCAGTATCCGGGACAGGGGATCAACTAATGAAAAACTGTTTTTT	CASIRDRGSTNEKLFF
12	TRBJ1-5	TRBV5-6	.	.	TGTGCCAGCAGCTTTGGGCCCTCGGCCCAGCATTTT	CASSFGPSAQHF
13	TRBJ1-1	TRBV7-9	.	.	TGTGCCAGCAGCCCGGACAGAGATTCTGAAGCTTTCTTT	CASSPDRDSEAFF
15	TRBJ2-2	TRBV19	TRBD1	.	TGTGCCAGTAGTGTAGACAGGGCGAGTGCCGGGGAGCTGTTTTTT	CASSVDRASAGELFF